This T cell receptor (beta chain) came from a study of T cells in Graves' hyperthyroidism and ophthalmopathy (dated by TCRdb to the late 2010s). A note on the overall study: Peripheral blood samples were taken at initial diagnosis, before any treatment was given. To identify TCR V-J signatures that set the groups apart, the researchers used a discovery cohort of 100 patients, made up of 40 to 45 with Graves' ophthalmopathy and approximately 57 with stable Graves' hyperthyroidism. Prospective prediction of ophthalmopathy was tested in an independent validation cohort consisting of some 19 hyperthyroidism patients and more than 15 patients who later progressed to ophthalmopathy. The 75 to 100 discovery patients were randomly split 7:3 into training and test sets. In addition, the study compared T-cell repertoires in thyroid tissue and in blood from six Graves' hyperthyroidism patients. After blood sampling, hyperthyroidism patients were treated with methimazole at a starting dose of 30 mg daily, and ophthalmopathy patients were treated with high-dose intravenous methylprednisolone. The paper reports TCR Vbeta CDR3 sequencing of approximately 140 peripheral blood samples: 40 or so ophthalmopathy, fewer than 80 hyperthyroidism and around 17 progressor patients. What the work shows at the level of the full study, not this receptor alone: In validation, the model predicted progression to ophthalmopathy with just under 71% sensitivity and approximately 72% specificity, a median of 6.5 months before onset. A model built on a 13 V-J signature distinguished ophthalmopathy from stable hyperthyroidism, reaching 87.88% sensitivity and around 81% specificity in cross-validation and 80%/75% in testing. Most expanded thyroid clonotypes (frequency above 0.001) were also detected in blood, a finding suggesting that blood repertoires may reflect thyroid immune responses. No statistical method was used to set the sample size in advance, and investigators knew the group allocation.

This clonotype showed up just once. Its antigen target is currently unknown. No base-level quality is on record; no much larger clone is a single base apart. Just one read gives weak support. The TCR beta CDR3 regions were amplified from the RNA transcripts. The TCR CDR3 was subjected to a first round of RT-PCR using the HTBI primer set and the Qiagen OneStep RT-PCR kit. A second multiplex PCR round built the libraries, followed by size selection and purification. Paired-end sequencing of the libraries was performed with 100 bp reads on an Illumina HiSeq2000. On the study's bioinformatics: SOAPnuke was used to process the raw data, removing reads that contained adapters or uncalled bases, had a mean Phred below 15, or lacked an exact match to the constant primer or identifier. COPE v1.2.5 was used to merge high-quality paired reads, and clonotypes were defined as unique nucleotide sequences. MiTCR v1.1 was used to align clonotypes to the IMGT TRBV, TRBD and TRBJ reference segments. Only V-J combinations with frequency above 0.0001, covering approximately 99% of repertoires, were analysed. The TCS score was defined as the ratio of F50 (clonal expansion) to E x V (chaos), calculated using BLOSUM62-based TCRdist between CDR3 peptides within each V-J. Welch's t-statistics and random forest reduced roughly 500 V-J features to 13, which were used in a naive Bayes classifier (R e1071). TCRdb's own reprocessing of the public reads used fastp at Q25 and MiXCR and kept productive beta chains. Each record represents a unique CDR3 protein, reported with the most common genes and DNA among its rows. Here the V and J calls rest on TCRdb's processing, not on the authors' analysis. The sample table records about 270,000 distinct CDR3 sequences; about 25% of these occur just once. The ten largest clones represent around 28% of the sample.

The germline V gene provides CDR1 SGHTA and CDR2 FQGTGA. Trimming accounts for 4 bases at V and 2 bases at J, while the number of junction bases matched to no gene is 1. Inclusive of the bounding cysteine and phenylalanine, the CDR3 is 13 residues long. The CDR3 DNA has 39 bases and is translated from base 1. Hyperthyroidism patients were newly diagnosed, with disease duration under 2 months, and aged 18 to 65 years. Any patient with an uncontrolled infection, another autoimmune disease, pregnancy or lactation was excluded. Diagnoses were based on clinical symptoms, serum thyroxine and TRAb, thyroid ultrasound and orbital computed tomography. Blood from progressor patients was collected at the time of first diagnosis with hyperthyroidism, before any ophthalmopathy symptoms had appeared. PBMCs were separated from roughly 9.6 ml of fresh peripheral blood using Ficoll-Paque density gradient centrifugation. Progressor patients were initially diagnosed with Graves' hyperthyroidism and developed ophthalmopathy during follow-up. Total RNA was extracted with Trizol reagent, and quality was checked on an Agilent 2100 Bioanalyzer.

Specimen: blood. This chain joins TRBV7-3 to TRBJ2-5, with TRBD1 identical over 7 junction bases. The sequence came from a man aged 40-50 years with Graves' hyperthyroidism that later progressed to Graves' ophthalmopathy. The CDR3 loop reads CASSSQGQETQYF. In nucleotide form, the sequence is TGTGCCAGCAGCTCACAGGGGCAAGAGACCCAGTACTTC.